A selection of T cell receptor beta chains follows, all from one sample in a study of post-analysis software for immune sequencing data. MiXCR, applied by TCRdb to the PCR reads, yields one record per CDR3 protein. The sample yields under 200,000 distinct CDR3 sequences, about 37% seen once. The sample consisted of blood, taken after autologous hematopoietic stem cell transplantation. The receptors here all came from a girl between 5 and 17 years old with multiple sclerosis. Both conserved end residues are part of each CDR3. The D gene is left open where the match is weak. Only some rows state a clone size, as once, few, many or a class for expanded clones.

D: .; V: TRBV6-5; length: 12; J: TRBJ2-1; size: once; CDR3: CASRRAAGGQFF; DNA: TGTGCCAGCCGCCGGGCCGCAGGTGGGCAGTTCTTC
D: TRBD1; V: TRBV7-9; length: 12; J: TRBJ1-2; size: .; CDR3: CASGDSTYDYTF; DNA: TGTGCCAGCGGGGACAGCACGTATGACTACACCTTC
D: TRBD2; V: TRBV11-2; length: 17; J: TRBJ2-3; size: once; CDR3: CASSFERGAGRADTQYF; DNA: TGTGCCAGCAGCTTCGAACGCGGAGCGGGGCGGGCAGATACGCAGTATTTT
D: TRBD2; V: TRBV9; length: 16; J: TRBJ2-7; size: .; CDR3: CASSVRVASGDNEQYF; DNA: TGTGCCAGCAGCGTCCGGGTGGCTAGCGGTGACAATGAGCAGTACTTC
D: TRBD1; V: TRBV20-1; length: 14; J: TRBJ1-4; size: .; CDR3: CSARDQGENEKLFF; DNA: TGCAGTGCTAGGGATCAGGGGGAGAATGAAAAACTGTTTTTT
D: .; V: TRBV7-2; length: 15; J: TRBJ2-5; size: .; CDR3: CASSLRPLGGGTQYF; DNA: TGTGCCAGCAGCTTAAGGCCTCTAGGGGGGGGGACCCAGTACTTC
D: TRBD2; V: TRBV27; length: 15; J: TRBJ2-7; size: many; CDR3: CASSHNRDYLYEQYF; DNA: TGTGCCAGCAGCCACAACCGGGACTACCTCTACGAGCAGTACTTC
D: .; V: TRBV5-4; length: 16; J: TRBJ2-3; size: .; CDR3: CASSPPGGASTDTQYF; DNA: TGTGCCAGCAGCCCCCCTGGCGGTGCTAGCACAGATACGCAGTATTTT
D: TRBD2; V: TRBV20-1; length: 15; J: TRBJ2-1; size: few; CDR3: CSARDRLATYNEQFF; DNA: TGCAGTGCGAGAGACCGACTAGCGACCTACAATGAGCAGTTCTTC
D: TRBD2; V: TRBV5-5; length: 15; J: TRBJ2-5; size: .; CDR3: CASSLYAGAGETQYF; DNA: TGTGCCAGCAGCTTATACGCGGGAGCTGGTGAGACCCAGTACTTC
D: TRBD2; V: TRBV14; length: 13; J: TRBJ2-5; size: few; CDR3: CASPGLAAETQYF; DNA: TGTGCCAGTCCGGGACTAGCAGCGGAGACCCAGTACTTC
D: TRBD2; V: TRBV15; length: 15; J: TRBJ2-5; size: few; CDR3: CATSRDWGGQETQYF; DNA: TGTGCCACCAGCAGAGATTGGGGGGGCCAAGAGACCCAGTACTTC
D: TRBD1; V: TRBV11-2; length: 15; J: TRBJ1-1; size: .; CDR3: CASSWHRDSNTEAFF; DNA: TGTGCCAGCAGCTGGCACCGGGACAGTAACACTGAAGCTTTCTTT
D: .; V: TRBV7-2; length: 15; J: TRBJ2-3; size: .; CDR3: CASSPPSLTTDTQYF; DNA: TGTGCCAGCAGCCCCCCCTCACTAACCACAGATACGCAGTATTTT
D: .; V: TRBV20-1; length: 12; J: TRBJ2-2; size: .; CDR3: CSAAGGVGELFF; DNA: TGCAGTGCCGCCGGAGGCGTCGGGGAGCTGTTTTTT
D: .; V: TRBV6-1; length: 14; J: TRBJ1-5; size: few; CDR3: CASRAPGDNQPQHF; DNA: TGTGCCAGCAGAGCTCCGGGGGACAATCAGCCCCAGCATTTT
D: TRBD2; V: TRBV29-1; length: 13; J: TRBJ2-7; size: few; CDR3: CSGRLAGGYEQYF; DNA: TGCAGCGGAAGACTAGCGGGAGGCTACGAGCAGTACTTC
D: .; V: TRBV2; length: 15; J: TRBJ2-7; size: few; CDR3: CASIPPGDGPYEQYF; DNA: TGTGCCAGCATCCCTCCCGGGGATGGGCCCTACGAGCAGTACTTC
D: .; V: TRBV10-3; length: 15; J: TRBJ1-1; size: .; CDR3: CAISEGTGRITEAFF; DNA: TGTGCCATCAGTGAGGGAACAGGGAGGATCACTGAAGCTTTCTTT
D: .; V: TRBV7-2; length: 15; J: TRBJ1-4; size: few; CDR3: CASSLVAGRQEKLFF; DNA: TGTGCCAGCAGCTTAGTAGCAGGGCGACAAGAAAAACTGTTTTTT
D: .; V: TRBV18; length: 13; J: TRBJ2-6; size: few; CDR3: CAGSPSGANVLTF; DNA: TGTGCCGGCTCACCCTCTGGGGCCAACGTCCTGACTTTC
D: .; V: TRBV6-6; length: 14; J: TRBJ1-2; size: .; CDR3: CASSRGQTNYGYTF; DNA: TGTGCCAGCAGCCGAGGACAAACTAACTATGGCTACACCTTC
D: TRBD1; V: TRBV25-1; length: 14; J: TRBJ1-1; size: few; CDR3: CASSPGQGGTEAFF; DNA: TGTGCCAGCTCACCGGGACAGGGAGGCACTGAAGCTTTCTTT
D: TRBD1; V: TRBV12-3/TRBV12-4; length: 15; J: TRBJ2-3; size: .; CDR3: CASSSGQGLGDTQYF; DNA: TGTGCCAGCAGTTCGGGACAGGGGCTCGGAGATACGCAGTATTTT
D: .; V: TRBV6-2/TRBV6-3; length: 14; J: TRBJ1-5; size: few; CDR3: CASKEDQSNQPQHF; DNA: TGTGCCAGCAAAGAGGACCAATCAAACCAGCCCCAGCATTTT
D: TRBD1; V: TRBV7-6; length: 16; J: TRBJ2-7; size: few; CDR3: CASSLEAGTGGDEQYF; DNA: TGTGCCAGCAGCTTAGAAGCCGGGACAGGGGGAGACGAGCAGTACTTC
D: TRBD1; V: TRBV27; length: 16; J: TRBJ2-1; size: .; CDR3: CASTILTDRGGNEQFF; DNA: TGTGCCAGCACCATTCTAACCGACAGGGGGGGGAATGAGCAGTTCTTC
D: .; V: TRBV7-3; length: 14; J: TRBJ2-1; size: many; CDR3: CASSPGQQYNEQFF; DNA: TGTGCCAGCAGCCCCGGGCAGCAATACAATGAGCAGTTCTTC
D: .; V: TRBV6-4; length: 13; J: TRBJ1-1; size: .; CDR3: CASSEQRNTEAFF; DNA: TGTGCCAGCAGCGAACAGAGGAACACTGAAGCTTTCTTT
D: .; V: TRBV2; length: 14; J: TRBJ1-5; size: .; CDR3: CASTVGTAPQPQHF; DNA: TGTGCCAGCACCGTCGGGACGGCTCCCCAGCCCCAGCATTTT
D: .; V: TRBV10-3; length: 15; J: TRBJ2-3; size: few; CDR3: CAISARDGRTDTQYF; DNA: TGTGCCATCAGTGCCCGGGACGGACGCACAGATACGCAGTATTTT
D: TRBD1; V: TRBV11-2; length: 17; J: TRBJ2-5; size: .; CDR3: CASSPRPGTASRETQYF; DNA: TGTGCCAGCAGCCCACGGCCGGGGACAGCGTCGCGGGAGACCCAGTACTTC
D: .; V: TRBV4-1; length: 15; J: TRBJ2-1; size: .; CDR3: CASSQVPSSYNEQFF; DNA: TGCGCCAGCAGCCAAGTGCCGAGCTCCTACAATGAGCAGTTCTTC
D: .; V: TRBV2; length: 14; J: TRBJ2-3; size: few; CDR3: CASRSRQNTDTQYF; DNA: TGTGCCAGCAGGAGTAGACAGAACACAGATACGCAGTATTTT
D: TRBD2; V: TRBV11-2; length: 16; J: TRBJ2-1; size: few; CDR3: CASSLDPSGTYNEQFF; DNA: TGTGCCAGCAGCTTAGATCCTAGCGGTACCTACAATGAGCAGTTCTTC
D: .; V: TRBV2; length: 13; J: TRBJ1-2; size: few; CDR3: CATWNRVNYGYTF; DNA: TGTGCCACCTGGAACAGGGTTAACTATGGCTACACCTTC
D: .; V: TRBV29-1; length: 12; J: TRBJ2-1; size: few; CDR3: CSVEGLGNEQFF; DNA: TGCAGCGTTGAGGGTCTGGGAAATGAGCAGTTCTTC